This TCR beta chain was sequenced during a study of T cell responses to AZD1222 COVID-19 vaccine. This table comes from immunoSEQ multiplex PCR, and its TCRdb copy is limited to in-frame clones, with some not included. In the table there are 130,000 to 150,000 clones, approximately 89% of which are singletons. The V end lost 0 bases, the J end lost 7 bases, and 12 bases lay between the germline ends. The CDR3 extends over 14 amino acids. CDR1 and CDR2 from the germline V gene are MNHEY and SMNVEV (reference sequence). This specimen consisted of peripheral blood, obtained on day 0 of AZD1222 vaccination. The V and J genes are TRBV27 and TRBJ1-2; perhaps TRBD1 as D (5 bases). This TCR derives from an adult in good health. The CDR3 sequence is CASSLSVGGGGYTF. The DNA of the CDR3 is TGTGCCAGCAGTTTATCAGTGGGGGGGGGTGGCTACACCTTC.